The rows below give T cell receptor beta chains drawn from one sample of a study of cytotoxic CD8 clonotypes in ibrutinib-treated CLL. Clones were read by immunoSEQ multiplex PCR, and TCRdb kept only the in-frame ones, dropping some. This sample has roughly 97,000 clones, with more than 75% found just once. The specimen was PBMCs, collected after 12 months of ibrutinib treatment. The receptor source for this set is a human donor with chronic lymphocytic leukemia. Both conserved end residues are part of each CDR3. Each record gives: J gene, clone size, D gene, V gene, CDR3 protein, CDR3 DNA. D genes are given only for firm matches. Clone size is shown for a subset of rows, as once, few, many or a class of expanded clone.

TRBJ2-7	-	TRBD1	TRBV19	CASSLRGQGAYEQYF	TGTGCCAGTAGTCTCCGGGGACAGGGGGCTTACGAGCAGTACTTC
TRBJ1-1	-	-	TRBV11-3	CASSSTQTGEAFF	TGTGCCAGCAGCTCAACACAGACGGGGGAAGCTTTCTTT
TRBJ2-2	-	-	TRBV2	CASSEAPLVVPGELFF	TGTGCCAGCAGTGAAGCGCCTTTAGTTGTCCCCGGGGAGCTGTTTTTT
TRBJ1-1	-	-	TRBV27	CASGPFRENTEAFF	TGTGCCAGCGGCCCATTTAGGGAGAACACTGAAGCTTTCTTT
TRBJ1-3	-	-	TRBV2	CASIEGGGGNTIYF	TGTGCCAGCATCGAAGGGGGAGGTGGAAACACCATATATTTT
TRBJ1-2	-	TRBD1	TRBV28	CASSFGTGVGGYTF	TGTGCCAGCAGTTTCGGGACAGGGGTGGGAGGCTACACCTTC
TRBJ1-3	-	-	TRBV7-6	CASSLGPGNTIYF	TGTGCCAGCAGCTTAGGTCCTGGAAACACCATATATTTT
TRBJ1-4	once	-	TRBV18	CASSPRGQMEKLFF	TGTGCCAGCTCACCACGGGGCCAAATGGAAAAACTGTTTTTT
TRBJ2-6	-	TRBD1	TRBV2	CASSDGTGGVGANVLTF	TGTGCCAGCAGTGACGGGACAGGGGGCGTTGGGGCCAACGTCCTGACTTTC
TRBJ2-1	-	-	TRBV28	CASRRTGLNEQFF	TGTGCCAGCAGGCGTACAGGGCTGAATGAGCAGTTCTTC
TRBJ2-1	-	-	TRBV21-1	CASSKFLGDEQFF	TGTGCCAGCAGCAAGTTTTTGGGGGATGAGCAGTTCTTC
TRBJ2-2	-	-	TRBV30	CAWTDHGRNTGELFF	TGTGCCTGGACCGACCACGGACGGAACACCGGGGAGCTGTTTTTT
TRBJ2-7	-	TRBD1	TRBV7-2	CASSPLPGTAYEQYF	TGTGCCAGCAGCCCCCTCCCCGGGACAGCTTACGAGCAGTACTTC
TRBJ1-2	-	TRBD1	TRBV6-5	CASSWGQGTFGYTF	TGTGCCAGCAGCTGGGGACAGGGGACGTTCGGCTACACCTTC
TRBJ2-7	-	TRBD1	TRBV11-2	CASSPSRDSNEQYF	TGTGCCAGCAGCCCGTCCCGGGACAGTAACGAGCAGTACTTC
TRBJ2-5	-	-	TRBV15	CATSMPGEETQYF	TGTGCCACCAGCATGCCAGGGGAAGAGACCCAGTACTTC
TRBJ2-7	-	TRBD1	TRBV5-1	CASARTGNYEQYF	TGCGCCAGCGCCCGGACAGGCAACTACGAGCAGTACTTC
TRBJ1-2	few	-	TRBV30	CAWTRGQGLYGYTF	TGTGCCTGGACACGGGGGCAGGGTTTGTATGGCTACACCTTC
TRBJ1-2	-	TRBD1	TRBV19	CASRQGTSANYGYTF	TGTGCCAGTCGACAGGGGACATCCGCCAACTATGGCTACACCTTC
TRBJ2-3	-	TRBD2	TRBV5-6	CASSLRGTSGGAIVRTQYF	TGTGCCAGCAGCTTGCGTGGGACTAGCGGGGGGGCCATAGTTCGTACGCAGTATTTT
TRBJ1-6	-	TRBD1	TRBV18	CASSRRDRDNSPLHF	TGTGCCAGCTCACGACGGGACAGGGATAATTCACCCCTCCACTTT
TRBJ2-1	-	-	TRBV7-3	CASSKGSYNEQFF	TGTGCCAGCAGTAAGGGCTCCTACAATGAGCAGTTCTTC
TRBJ1-4	-	-	TRBV9	CASSPRVATNEKLFF	TGTGCCAGCAGCCCTAGAGTCGCAACTAATGAAAAACTGTTTTTT
TRBJ2-3	-	TRBD2	TRBV25-1	CASSYLGGGAGDTQYF	TGTGCCAGCAGCTATCTCGGCGGGGGGGCTGGAGATACGCAGTATTTT
TRBJ1-2	-	-	TRBV7-2	CASSLDPSWTENYGYTF	TGTGCCAGCAGCTTAGATCCCTCCTGGACGGAGAACTATGGCTACACCTTC
TRBJ2-3	-	-	TRBV5-1	CASSLDSTDTQYF	TGCGCCAGCAGCTTAGACTCCACAGATACGCAGTATTTT
TRBJ1-1	-	-	TRBV6-5	CASRSPDSWGTEAFF	TGTGCCAGCAGATCACCCGACAGCTGGGGCACTGAAGCTTTCTTT
TRBJ2-2	-	-	TRBV7-9	CASSLQDRKLTGELFF	TGTGCCAGCAGCTTACAGGACAGAAAACTTACCGGGGAGCTGTTTTTT
TRBJ1-1	-	-	TRBV15	CATRRGGTNTEAFF	TGTGCCACCAGGAGAGGAGGGACGAACACTGAAGCTTTCTTT
TRBJ2-1	-	-	TRBV9	CASSVGQGIYEQFF	TGTGCCAGCAGCGTAGGTCAGGGGATCTATGAGCAGTTCTTC
TRBJ1-2	-	-	TRBV7-2	CASSSTRRLGGYTF	TGTGCCAGCAGCTCGACAAGGAGGCTTGGTGGCTACACCTTC
TRBJ1-1	-	-	TRBV12-5	CASGLGLNTEAFF	TGTGCTAGTGGTTTGGGATTGAACACTGAAGCTTTCTTT
TRBJ1-1	-	-	TRBV6-1	CASERGMRGGTEAFF	TGTGCCAGTGAAAGGGGGATGAGAGGTGGCACTGAAGCTTTCTTT
TRBJ2-7	-	-	TRBV23-1	CASSQRIRARLNSYEQYF	TGCGCCAGCAGTCAACGAATTCGCGCCAGGCTAAACTCCTACGAGCAGTACTTC
TRBJ1-6	-	-	TRBV11-3	CASSLDGGGASPLHF	TGTGCCAGCAGCTTAGACGGTGGGGGGGCTTCACCCCTCCACTTT
TRBJ2-7	-	TRBD1	TRBV6-5	CASSYGAGGREQYF	TGTGCCAGCAGTTACGGGGCAGGGGGACGCGAGCAGTACTTC
TRBJ1-1	-	-	TRBV11-2	CASSLSRGSEAFF	TGTGCCAGCAGCCTATCAAGGGGGAGTGAAGCTTTCTTT
TRBJ2-7	-	TRBD1	TRBV7-9	CASSVGTANPYEQYF	TGTGCCAGCAGCGTCGGGACAGCGAATCCCTACGAGCAGTACTTC
TRBJ2-7	-	-	TRBV10-1	CASSDGGADYEQYF	TGCGCCAGCAGTGACGGCGGGGCCGACTACGAGCAGTACTTC
TRBJ1-2	few	-	TRBV25-1	CASSPLQWHYGYTF	TGTGCCAGCAGTCCTCTACAGTGGCACTATGGCTACACCTTC
TRBJ2-7	-	TRBD1	TRBV9	CASSISTGSSYEQYF	TGTGCCAGCAGCATTTCGACAGGGTCCTCCTACGAGCAGTACTTC
TRBJ2-7	-	-	TRBV30	CAWGRAKYYEQYF	TGTGCCTGGGGCCGGGCCAAATACTACGAGCAGTACTTC
TRBJ2-1	-	TRBD2	TRBV7-2	CASSLGRTGGNNEQFF	TGTGCCAGCAGCTTAGGGAGAACGGGGGGTAACAATGAGCAGTTCTTC